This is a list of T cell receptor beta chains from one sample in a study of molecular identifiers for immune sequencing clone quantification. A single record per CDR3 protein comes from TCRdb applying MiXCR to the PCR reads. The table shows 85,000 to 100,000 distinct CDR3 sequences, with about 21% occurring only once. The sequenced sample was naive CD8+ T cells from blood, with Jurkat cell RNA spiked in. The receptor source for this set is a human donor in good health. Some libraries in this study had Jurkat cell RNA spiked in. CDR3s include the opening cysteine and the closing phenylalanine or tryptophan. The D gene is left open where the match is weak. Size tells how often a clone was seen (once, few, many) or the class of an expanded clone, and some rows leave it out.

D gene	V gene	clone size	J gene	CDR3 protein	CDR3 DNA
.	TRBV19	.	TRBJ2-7	CASSIVGGTATIRPYEQYF	TGTGCCAGTAGTATAGTGGGAGGGACAGCGACCATCCGCCCCTACGAGCAGTACTTC
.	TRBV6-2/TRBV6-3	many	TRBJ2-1	CASRVPGSSEQFF	TGTGCCAGCAGGGTCCCCGGCTCTAGTGAGCAGTTCTTC
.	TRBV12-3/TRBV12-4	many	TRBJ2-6	CASDGVGGISGANVLTF	TGTGCCAGCGACGGGGTTGGTGGCATCTCTGGGGCCAACGTCCTGACTTTC
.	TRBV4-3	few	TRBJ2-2	CASSQDRLSRAGELFF	TGCGCCAGCAGCCAAGATAGGTTGAGTCGGGCCGGGGAGCTGTTTTTT
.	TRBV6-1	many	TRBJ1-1	CASSYGLEMNTEAFF	TGTGCCAGCAGTTATGGGTTAGAAATGAACACTGAAGCTTTCTTT
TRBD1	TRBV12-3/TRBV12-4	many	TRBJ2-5	CASRGQSRETQYF	TGTGCCAGCAGGGGACAGTCGCGGGAGACCCAGTACTTC
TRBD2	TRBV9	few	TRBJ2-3	CASSVEGTSGVRTDTQYF	TGTGCCAGCAGCGTAGAGGGGACTAGCGGTGTTAGGACAGATACGCAGTATTTT
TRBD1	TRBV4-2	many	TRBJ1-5	CASSQDKGAGQPQHF	TGTGCCAGCAGCCAAGATAAGGGGGCTGGGCAGCCCCAGCATTTT
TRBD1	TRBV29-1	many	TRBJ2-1	CSVDGTETYNEQFF	TGCAGCGTTGACGGGACAGAGACCTACAATGAGCAGTTCTTC
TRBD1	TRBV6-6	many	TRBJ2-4	CASSSNRGAKNIQYF	TGTGCCAGCAGTTCAAACAGGGGCGCCAAAAACATTCAGTACTTC
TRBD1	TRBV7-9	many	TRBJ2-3	CASSPTDRGADTQYF	TGTGCCAGCAGCCCGACGGACAGGGGCGCAGATACGCAGTATTTT
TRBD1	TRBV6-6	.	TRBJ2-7	CASTGGGDEQYF	TGTGCCAGCACAGGGGGTGGCGACGAGCAGTACTTC
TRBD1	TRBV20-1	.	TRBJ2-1	CSARQGIVEQFF	TGCAGTGCAAGACAGGGTATTGTTGAGCAGTTCTTC
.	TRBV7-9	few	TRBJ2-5	CASSMIPVTQYF	TGTGCCAGCAGCATGATACCTGTGACCCAGTACTTC
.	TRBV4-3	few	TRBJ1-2	CASSQDTRGPAYGYTF	TGCGCCAGCAGCCAAGATACGAGGGGACCAGCCTATGGCTACACCTTC
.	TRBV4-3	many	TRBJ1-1	CASSQGTGSGTEAFF	TGCGCCAGCAGCCAAGGTACAGGGTCGGGCACTGAAGCTTTCTTT
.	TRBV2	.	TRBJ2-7	CASARSGTGFYEQYF	TGTGCCAGCGCCCGGTCGGGTACCGGATTCTACGAGCAGTACTTC
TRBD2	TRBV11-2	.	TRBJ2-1	CASSYPRGETSGSSSYNEQFF	TGTGCCAGCAGCTATCCGCGGGGCGAGACTAGCGGGTCGAGCTCCTACAATGAGCAGTTCTTC
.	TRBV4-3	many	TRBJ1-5	CASSQDLRGANQPQHF	TGCGCCAGCAGCCAAGATCTGAGGGGGGCCAATCAGCCCCAGCATTTT
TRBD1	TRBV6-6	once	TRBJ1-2	CAGFDRDGYTF	TGTGCCGGCTTTGACAGGGACGGCTACACCTTC
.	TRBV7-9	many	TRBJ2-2	CASSLAAAGVTGELFF	TGTGCCAGCAGCTTAGCCGCGGCAGGGGTCACCGGGGAGCTGTTTTTT
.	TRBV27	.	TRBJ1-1	CASSLSWGPGTNTEAFF	TGTGCCAGCAGTTTATCGTGGGGGCCGGGGACGAACACTGAAGCTTTCTTT
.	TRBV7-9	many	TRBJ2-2	CASSYRDSFTGELFF	TGTGCCAGCAGCTACCGGGACTCCTTCACCGGGGAGCTGTTTTTT
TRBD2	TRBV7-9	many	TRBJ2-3	CASSLVAGGTDTQYF	TGTGCCAGCAGCTTAGTAGCGGGGGGCACAGATACGCAGTATTTT
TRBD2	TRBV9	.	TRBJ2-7	CASSTRGGYEQYF	TGTGCCAGCAGCACCCGGGGGGGCTACGAGCAGTACTTC
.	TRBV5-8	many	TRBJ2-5	CASSLVGYQETQYF	TGTGCCAGCAGCTTGGTAGGGTACCAAGAGACCCAGTACTTC
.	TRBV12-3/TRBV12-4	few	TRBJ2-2	CASSFQENTGELFF	TGTGCCAGCAGTTTCCAAGAGAACACCGGGGAGCTGTTTTTT